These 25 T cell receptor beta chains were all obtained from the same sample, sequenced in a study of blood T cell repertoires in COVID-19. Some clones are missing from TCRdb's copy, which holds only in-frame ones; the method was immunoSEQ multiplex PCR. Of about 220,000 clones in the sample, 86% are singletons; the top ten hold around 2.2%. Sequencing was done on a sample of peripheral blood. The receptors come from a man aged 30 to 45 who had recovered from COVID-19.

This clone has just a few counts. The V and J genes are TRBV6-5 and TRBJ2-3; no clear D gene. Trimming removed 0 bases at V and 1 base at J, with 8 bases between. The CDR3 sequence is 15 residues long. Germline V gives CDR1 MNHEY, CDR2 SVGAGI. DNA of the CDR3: TGTGCCAGCAGTTACTCGGCAGGTCGCACAGATACGCAGTATTTT. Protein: CASSYSAGRTDTQYF.

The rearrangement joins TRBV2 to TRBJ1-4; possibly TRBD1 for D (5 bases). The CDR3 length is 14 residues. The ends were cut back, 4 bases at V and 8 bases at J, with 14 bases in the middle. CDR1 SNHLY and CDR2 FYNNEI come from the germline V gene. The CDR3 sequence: CASSARPGVEKLFF. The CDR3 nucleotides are TGTGCCAGCAGTGCCCGCCCGGGGGTAGAAAAACTGTTTTTT.

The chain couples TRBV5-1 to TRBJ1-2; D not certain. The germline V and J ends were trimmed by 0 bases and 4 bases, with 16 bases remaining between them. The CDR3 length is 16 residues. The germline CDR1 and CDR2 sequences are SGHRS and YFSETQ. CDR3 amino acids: CASSLEPRTGIYGYTF. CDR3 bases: TGCGCCAGCAGCTTGGAACCGAGAACGGGGATCTATGGCTACACCTTC. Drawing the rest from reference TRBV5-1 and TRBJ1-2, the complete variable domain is KAGVTQTPRYLIKTRGQQVTLSCSPISGHRSVSWYQQTPGQGLQFLFEYFSETQRNKGNFPGRFSGRQFSNSRSEMNVSTLELGDSALYLCASSLEPRTGIYGYTFGSGTRLTVV.

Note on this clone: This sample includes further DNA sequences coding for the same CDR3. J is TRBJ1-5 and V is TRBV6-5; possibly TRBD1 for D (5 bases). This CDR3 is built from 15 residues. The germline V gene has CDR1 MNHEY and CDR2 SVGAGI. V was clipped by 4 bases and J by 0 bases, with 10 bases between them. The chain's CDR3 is CASSWTGDSNQPQHF. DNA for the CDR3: TGTGCCAGCAGTTGGACGGGGGATAGCAATCAGCCCCAGCATTTT.

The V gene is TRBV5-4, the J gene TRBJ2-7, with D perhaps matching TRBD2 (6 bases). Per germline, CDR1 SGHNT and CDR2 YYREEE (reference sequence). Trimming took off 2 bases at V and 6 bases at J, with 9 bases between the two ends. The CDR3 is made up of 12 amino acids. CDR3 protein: CASSLGGVEQYF. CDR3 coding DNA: TGTGCCAGCAGCTTAGGAGGGGTCGAGCAGTACTTC.

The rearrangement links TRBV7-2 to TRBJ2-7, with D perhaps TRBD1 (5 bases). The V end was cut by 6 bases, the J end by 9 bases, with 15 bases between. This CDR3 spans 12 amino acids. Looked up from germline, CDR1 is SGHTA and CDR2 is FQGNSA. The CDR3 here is CASSPQGLRQYF. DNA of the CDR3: TGTGCCAGCAGTCCCCAGGGTTTGCGGCAGTACTTC. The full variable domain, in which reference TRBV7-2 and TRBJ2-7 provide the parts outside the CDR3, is GAGVSQSPSNKVTEKGKDVELRCDPISGHTALYWYRQSLGQGLEFLIYFQGNSAPDKSGLPSDRFSAERTGGSVSTLTIQRTQQEDSAVYLCASSPQGLRQYFGPGTRLTVT.

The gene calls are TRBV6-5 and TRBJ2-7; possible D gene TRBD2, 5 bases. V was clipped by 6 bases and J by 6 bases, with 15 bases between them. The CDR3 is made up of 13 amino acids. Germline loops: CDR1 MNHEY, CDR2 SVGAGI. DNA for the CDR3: TGTGCCAGCAGGGATCGTGCTCGGGGCGAGCAGTACTTC. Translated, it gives CASRDRARGEQYF.

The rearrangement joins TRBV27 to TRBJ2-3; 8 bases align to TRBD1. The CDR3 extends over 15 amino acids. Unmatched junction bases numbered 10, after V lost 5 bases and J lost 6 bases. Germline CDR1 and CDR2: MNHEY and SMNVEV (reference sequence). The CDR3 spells CASSKLDRAPDTQYF. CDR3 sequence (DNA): TGTGCCAGCAGTAAATTGGACAGGGCTCCCGATACGCAGTATTTT.

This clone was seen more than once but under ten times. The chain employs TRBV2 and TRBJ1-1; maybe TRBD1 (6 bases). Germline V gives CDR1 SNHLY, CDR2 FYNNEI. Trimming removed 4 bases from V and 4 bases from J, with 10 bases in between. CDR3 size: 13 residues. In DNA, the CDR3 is TGTGCCAGCAGTGGACAGACAGGCACTGAAGCTTTCTTT. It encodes CASSGQTGTEAFF.

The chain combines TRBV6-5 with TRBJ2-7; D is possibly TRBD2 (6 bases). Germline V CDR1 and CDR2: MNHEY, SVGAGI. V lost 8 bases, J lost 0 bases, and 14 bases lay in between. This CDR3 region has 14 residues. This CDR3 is CASLAEGGSYEQYF. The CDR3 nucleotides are TGTGCCAGCCTCGCGGAGGGCGGCTCCTACGAGCAGTACTTC.

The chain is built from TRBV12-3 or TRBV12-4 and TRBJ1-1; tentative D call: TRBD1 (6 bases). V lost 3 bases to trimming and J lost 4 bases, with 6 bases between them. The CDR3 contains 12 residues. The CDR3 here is CASSLGATEAFF. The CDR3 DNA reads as TGTGCCAGCAGTTTGGGGGCCACTGAAGCTTTCTTT.

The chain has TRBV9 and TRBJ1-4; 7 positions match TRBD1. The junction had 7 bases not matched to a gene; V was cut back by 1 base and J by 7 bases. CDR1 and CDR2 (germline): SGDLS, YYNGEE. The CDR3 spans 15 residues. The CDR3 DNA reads TGTGCCAGCAGCGTAAAGGGGGCAGAAAGTGAAAAACTGTTTTTT. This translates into CASSVKGAESEKLFF.

In DNA form, the CDR3 reads TGTGCCAGCAGCTTATTCGAGGGGGCTAGGAACTATGGCTACACCTTC. This encodes CASSLFEGARNYGYTF. The rearrangement joins TRBV7-6 to TRBJ1-2; 7 nucleotides agree with TRBD1. The V segment lost 2 bases and the J segment 2 bases; nucleotides outside the gene matches: 8. Germline values: CDR1 SGHVS, CDR2 FNYEAQ. This CDR3 has 16 amino acids.

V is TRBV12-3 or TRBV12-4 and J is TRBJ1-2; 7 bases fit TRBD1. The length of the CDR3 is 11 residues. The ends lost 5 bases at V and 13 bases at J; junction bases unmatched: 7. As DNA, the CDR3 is TGTGCCAGCAGTCCGACAGGGAGTGTCACCTTC. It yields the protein CASSPTGSVTF.

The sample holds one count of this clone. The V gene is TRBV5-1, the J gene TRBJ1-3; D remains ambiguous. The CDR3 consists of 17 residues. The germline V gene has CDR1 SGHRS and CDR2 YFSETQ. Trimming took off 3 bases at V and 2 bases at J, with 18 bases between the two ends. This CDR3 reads CASSSRTYGSTGNTIYF. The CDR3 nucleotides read TGCGCCAGCAGCTCCCGGACCTACGGGAGTACTGGAAACACCATATATTTT.

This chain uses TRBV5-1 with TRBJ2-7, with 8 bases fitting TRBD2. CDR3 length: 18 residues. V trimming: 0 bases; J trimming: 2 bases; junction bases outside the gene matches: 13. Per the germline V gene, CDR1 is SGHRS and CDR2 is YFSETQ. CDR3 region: CASSLAGGGFATAYEQYF. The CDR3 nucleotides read TGCGCCAGCAGCTTGGCGGGCGGGGGGTTCGCGACCGCCTACGAGCAGTACTTC.

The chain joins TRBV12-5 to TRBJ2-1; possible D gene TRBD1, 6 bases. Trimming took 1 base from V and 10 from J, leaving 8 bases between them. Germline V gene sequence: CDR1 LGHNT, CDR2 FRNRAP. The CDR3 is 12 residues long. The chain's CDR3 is CASGLAQGEQFF. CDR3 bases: TGTGCTAGTGGTTTGGCACAGGGAGAGCAGTTCTTC.

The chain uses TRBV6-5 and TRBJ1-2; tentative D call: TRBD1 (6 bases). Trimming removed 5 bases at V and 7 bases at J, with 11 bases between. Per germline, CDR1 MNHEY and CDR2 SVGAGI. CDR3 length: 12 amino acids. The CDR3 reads CASSRTGFGYTF. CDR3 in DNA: TGTGCCAGCAGTAGAACAGGGTTTGGCTACACCTTC.

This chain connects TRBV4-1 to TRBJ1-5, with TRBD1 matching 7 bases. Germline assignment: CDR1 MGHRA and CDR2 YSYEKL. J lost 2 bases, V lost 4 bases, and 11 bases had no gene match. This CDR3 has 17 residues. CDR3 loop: CASSRQYRGTGNQPQHF. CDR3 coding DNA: TGCGCCAGCAGCCGACAATATAGGGGGACAGGCAATCAGCCCCAGCATTTT.

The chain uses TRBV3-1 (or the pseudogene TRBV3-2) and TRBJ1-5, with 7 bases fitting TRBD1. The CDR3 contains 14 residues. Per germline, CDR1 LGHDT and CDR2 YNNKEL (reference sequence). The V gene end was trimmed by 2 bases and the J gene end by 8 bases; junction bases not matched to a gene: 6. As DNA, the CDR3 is TGTGCCAGCAGCCAAAGAGGGGGCAGGAAGCCCCAGCATTTT. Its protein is CASSQRGGRKPQHF.

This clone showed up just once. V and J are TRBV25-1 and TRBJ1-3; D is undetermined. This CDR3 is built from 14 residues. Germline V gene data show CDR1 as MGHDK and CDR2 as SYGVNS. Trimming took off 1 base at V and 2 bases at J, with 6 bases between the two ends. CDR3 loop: CASSESRAGNTIYF. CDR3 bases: TGTGCCAGCAGTGAATCCCGGGCTGGAAACACCATATATTTT.

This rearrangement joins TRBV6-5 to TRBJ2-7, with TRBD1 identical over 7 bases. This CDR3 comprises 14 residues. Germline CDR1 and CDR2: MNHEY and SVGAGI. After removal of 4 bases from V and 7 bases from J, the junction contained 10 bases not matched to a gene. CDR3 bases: TGTGCCAGCAGTTTGAGACTAACGACAGGGGAGCAGTACTTC. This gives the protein CASSLRLTTGEQYF.

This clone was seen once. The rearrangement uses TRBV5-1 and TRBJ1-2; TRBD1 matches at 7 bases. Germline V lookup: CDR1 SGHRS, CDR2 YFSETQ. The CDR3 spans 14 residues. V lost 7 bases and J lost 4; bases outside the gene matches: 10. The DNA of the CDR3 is TGCGCCAGCGGAGCAACCGGGACAGTCTATGGCTACACCTTC. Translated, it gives CASGATGTVYGYTF.

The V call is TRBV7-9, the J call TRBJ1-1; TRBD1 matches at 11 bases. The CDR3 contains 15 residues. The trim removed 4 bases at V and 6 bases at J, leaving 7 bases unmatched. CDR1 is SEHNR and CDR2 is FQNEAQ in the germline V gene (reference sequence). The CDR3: CASSYWTGGDAEAFF. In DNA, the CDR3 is TGTGCCAGCAGCTACTGGACAGGGGGCGACGCTGAAGCTTTCTTT. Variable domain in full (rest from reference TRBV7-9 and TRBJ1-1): DTGVSQNPRHKITKRGQNVTFRCDPISEHNRLYWYRQTLGQGPEFLTYFQNEAQLEKSRLLSDRFSAERPKGSFSTLEIQRTEQGDSAMYLCASSYWTGGDAEAFFGQGTRLTVV.

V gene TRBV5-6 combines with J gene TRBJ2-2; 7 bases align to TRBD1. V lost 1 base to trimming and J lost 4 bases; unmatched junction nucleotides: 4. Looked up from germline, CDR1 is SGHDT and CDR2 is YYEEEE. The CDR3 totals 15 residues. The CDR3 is CASSLRGPITGELFF. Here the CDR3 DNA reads TGTGCCAGCAGCTTGAGGGGGCCGATCACCGGGGAGCTGTTTTTT.